The present TCR beta chain was sequenced within a study of cytotoxic CD8 clonotypes in ibrutinib-treated CLL. Study as a whole: The patient breakdown showed roughly 10 relapsed/refractory and under 16 treatment-naive cases, with 17 IGHV unmutated. Responses: roughly 24 partial, 2 complete; after median about 70 months, roughly 14 stayed remitted, approximately twelve progressed.

Produced via immunoSEQ multiplex PCR; TCRdb's table is partial and in-frame only. The sample lists approximately 150,000 clones; approximately 80% were seen once. V trimming: 3 bases; J trimming: 6 bases; junction bases outside the gene matches: 6. This CDR3 has 16 amino acids. Germline-derived CDR1 and CDR2 are MGHRA and YSYEKL. Sequencing was performed on PBMCs, taken after 24 months of ibrutinib treatment. The gene calls are TRBV4-1 and TRBJ2-3; TRBD2 agrees at 13 bases. The sequence came from a human donor with chronic lymphocytic leukemia. The CDR3 bases are TGCGCCAGCAGCCAGACTAGCGGGGGGATTTTTGATACGCAGTATTTT. Its protein product is CASSQTSGGIFDTQYF.